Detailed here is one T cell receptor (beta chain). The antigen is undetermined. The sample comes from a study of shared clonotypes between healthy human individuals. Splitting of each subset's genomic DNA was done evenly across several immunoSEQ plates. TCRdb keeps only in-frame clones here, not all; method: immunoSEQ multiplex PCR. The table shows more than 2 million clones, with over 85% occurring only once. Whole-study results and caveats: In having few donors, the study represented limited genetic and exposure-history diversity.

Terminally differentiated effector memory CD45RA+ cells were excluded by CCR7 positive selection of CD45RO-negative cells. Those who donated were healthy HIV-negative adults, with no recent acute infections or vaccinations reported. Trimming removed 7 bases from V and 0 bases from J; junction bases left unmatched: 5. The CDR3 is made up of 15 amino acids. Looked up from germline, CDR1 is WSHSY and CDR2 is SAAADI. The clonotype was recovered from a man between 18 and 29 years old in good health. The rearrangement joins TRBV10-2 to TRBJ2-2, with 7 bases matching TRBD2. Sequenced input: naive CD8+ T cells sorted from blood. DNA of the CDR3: TGCGCCAGCATTGGGCTAGCGGCGAACACCGGGGAGCTGTTTTTT. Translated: CASIGLAANTGELFF.